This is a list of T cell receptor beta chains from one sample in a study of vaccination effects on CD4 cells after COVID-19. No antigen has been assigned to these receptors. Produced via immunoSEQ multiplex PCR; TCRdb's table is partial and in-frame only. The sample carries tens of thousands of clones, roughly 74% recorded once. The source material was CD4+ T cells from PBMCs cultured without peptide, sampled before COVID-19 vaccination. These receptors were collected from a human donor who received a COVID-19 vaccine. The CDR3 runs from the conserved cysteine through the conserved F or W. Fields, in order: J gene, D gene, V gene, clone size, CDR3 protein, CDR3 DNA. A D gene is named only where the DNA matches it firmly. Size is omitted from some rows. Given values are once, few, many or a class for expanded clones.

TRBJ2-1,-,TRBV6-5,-,CASSYRRVGYNEQFF,TGTGCCAGCAGTTACCGCAGGGTAGGGTACAATGAGCAGTTCTTC
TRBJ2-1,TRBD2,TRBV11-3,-,CASSGAGLAGDNEQFF,TGTGCCAGCAGCGGGGCGGGACTAGCGGGAGACAATGAGCAGTTCTTC
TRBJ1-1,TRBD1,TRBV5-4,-,CASSTKQGKGDEAFF,TGTGCCAGCAGCACCAAACAGGGGAAGGGGGATGAAGCTTTCTTT
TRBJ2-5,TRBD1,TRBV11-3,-,CASSSSGTGRETQYF,TGTGCCAGCAGCTCCTCCGGGACAGGGCGGGAGACCCAGTACTTC
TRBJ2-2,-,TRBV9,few,CASSPWRATGELFF,TGTGCCAGCAGCCCCTGGAGGGCCACCGGGGAGCTGTTTTTT
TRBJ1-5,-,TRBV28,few,CASSMISNQPQHF,TGTGCCAGCAGTATGATCAGCAATCAGCCCCAGCATTTT
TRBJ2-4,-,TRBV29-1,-,CSVTENIQYF,TGCAGCGTTACCGAAAACATTCAGTACTTC
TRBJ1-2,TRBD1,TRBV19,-,CASSISGTGWFGYTF,TGTGCCAGTAGTATATCCGGGACAGGGTGGTTTGGCTACACCTTC
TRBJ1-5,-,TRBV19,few,CASSIVTGVGNQPQHF,TGTGCCAGTAGTATAGTGACAGGAGTCGGCAATCAGCCCCAGCATTTT
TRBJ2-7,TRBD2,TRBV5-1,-,CASSLAGNTYEQYF,TGCGCCAGCAGCTTAGCGGGGAATACCTACGAGCAGTACTTC
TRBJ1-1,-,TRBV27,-,CASRDAGNTEAFF,TGTGCCAGCAGGGACGCGGGGAACACTGAAGCTTTCTTT
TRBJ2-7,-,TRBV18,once,CASSPRQSSYEQYF,TGTGCCAGCTCACCGAGACAGAGCTCCTACGAGCAGTACTTC
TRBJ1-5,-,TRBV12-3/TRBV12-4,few,CASMRGGNQPQHF,TGTGCCAGCATGAGGGGGGGCAATCAGCCCCAGCATTTT
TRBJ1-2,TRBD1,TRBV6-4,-,CASSDGSGGFAGYTF,TGTGCCAGCAGTGACGGTTCAGGGGGCTTCGCTGGCTACACCTTC
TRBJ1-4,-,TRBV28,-,CASSSQLNEKLFF,TGTGCCAGCAGTTCCCAACTAAATGAAAAACTGTTTTTT
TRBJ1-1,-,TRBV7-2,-,CASSRSRDTEAFF,TGTGCCAGCAGCCGATCCAGGGATACTGAAGCTTTCTTT
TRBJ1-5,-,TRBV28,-,CASSPLLSNQPQHF,TGTGCCAGCAGTCCCCTCCTGAGCAATCAGCCCCAGCATTTT
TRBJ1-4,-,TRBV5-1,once,CASSLIPGSDEKLFF,TGCGCCAGCAGCTTGATTCCGGGGTCGGATGAAAAACTGTTTTTT
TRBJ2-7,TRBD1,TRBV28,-,CASRGTDRSTLWYF,TGTGCCAGCCGCGGTACGGACAGGAGCACCTTGTGGTACTTC
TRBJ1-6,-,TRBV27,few,CASSFRASPLHF,TGTGCCAGCAGTTTTCGGGCCTCACCCCTCCACTTT
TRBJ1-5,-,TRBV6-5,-,CASSLNRNSNQPQHF,TGTGCCAGCAGTTTAAACAGAAATAGCAATCAGCCCCAGCATTTT
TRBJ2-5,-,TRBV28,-,CASSYPRDSETQYF,TGTGCCAGCAGTTATCCCCGGGATAGCGAGACCCAGTACTTC
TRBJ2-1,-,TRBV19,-,CASSRRLAAYNEQFF,TGTGCCAGTAGTAGGCGTTTAGCGGCTTACAATGAGCAGTTCTTC
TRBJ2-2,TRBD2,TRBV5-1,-,CASSLTSGAYTGELFF,TGCGCCAGCAGCTTGACTAGCGGGGCGTACACCGGGGAGCTGTTTTTT
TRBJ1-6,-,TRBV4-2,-,CASSRAGQGPSPLHF,TGTGCCAGCAGCCGTGCGGGGCAGGGCCCCTCACCCCTCCACTTT
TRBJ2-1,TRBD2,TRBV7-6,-,CASSLAVASGSRGQFF,TGTGCCAGCAGCTTAGCGGTGGCTAGCGGGAGCAGGGGGCAGTTCTTC
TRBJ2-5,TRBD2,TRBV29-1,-,CSVEGGLAGETQYF,TGCAGCGTTGAAGGGGGTTTAGCGGGAGAGACCCAGTACTTC
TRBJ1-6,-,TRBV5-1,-,CASSWVESSYNSPLHF,TGCGCCAGCAGCTGGGTTGAGAGCTCCTATAATTCACCCCTCCACTTT
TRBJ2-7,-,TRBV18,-,CASSPTGGGYEQYF,TGTGCCAGCTCACCTACTGGGGGTGGGTACGAGCAGTACTTC
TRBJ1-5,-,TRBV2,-,CASSEQGQPQHF,TGTGCCAGCAGTGAACAGGGTCAGCCCCAGCATTTT
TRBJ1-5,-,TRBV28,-,CASSLGGNLDQPQHF,TGTGCCAGCAGTTTAGGGGGTAACTTGGATCAGCCCCAGCATTTT
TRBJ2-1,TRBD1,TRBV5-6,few,CASSPNTGQGYNEQFF,TGTGCCAGCAGCCCCAACACGGGACAGGGGTACAATGAGCAGTTCTTC
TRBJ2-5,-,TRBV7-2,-,CASSLVWSRTGHLRETQYF,TGTGCCAGCAGCTTAGTGTGGTCCCGCACAGGGCACCTGAGGGAGACCCAGTACTTC
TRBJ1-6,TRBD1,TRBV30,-,CACQGQGGSSSPLHF,TGTGCCTGTCAAGGACAGGGTGGATCGAGTTCACCCCTCCACTTT
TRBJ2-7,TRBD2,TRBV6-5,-,CASRASGTLTYEQYF,TGTGCCAGCAGAGCTAGCGGAACTCTCACCTACGAGCAGTACTTC
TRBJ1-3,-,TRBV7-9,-,CASSPRLRDTIYF,TGTGCCAGCAGCCCCAGGTTACGGGACACCATATATTTT
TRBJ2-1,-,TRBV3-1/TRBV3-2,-,CASSQGLYNEQFF,TGTGCCAGCAGCCAAGGGCTGTACAATGAGCAGTTCTTC
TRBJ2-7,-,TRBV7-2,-,CASCSDGTSYEQYF,TGTGCCAGCTGCTCGGACGGGACCTCCTACGAGCAGTACTTC
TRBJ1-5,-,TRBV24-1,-,CATARAPPDPDQPQHF,TGTGCCACCGCCCGTGCCCCTCCGGACCCAGATCAGCCCCAGCATTTT